Here is one TCR beta chain with its context. Per the germline V gene, CDR1 is SGHRS and CDR2 is YFSETQ. The V end was cut by 2 bases, the J end by 2 bases, with 8 bases between. CDR3 length: 13 amino acids. Sequenced by immunoSEQ multiplex PCR; TCRdb stores in-frame clones only, minus some. The data hold under 50,000 clones, with about 92% observed a single time. This entry comes from a study of T cell changes during pregnancy in multiple sclerosis. This sequence joins TRBV5-1 and TRBJ2-7; D is unclear. This sequence was found in a female donor with multiple sclerosis, enrolled in a pregnancy study. Sequences were derived from CD8+ T cells from peripheral blood mononuclear cells, sampled in the third trimester of pregnancy. The chain's CDR3 is CASSLSNPYEQYF. Written as DNA, the CDR3 is TGCGCCAGCAGCTTAAGCAATCCCTACGAGCAGTACTTC.